The present TCR beta chain was sequenced within a study of T cell responses to AZD1222 COVID-19 vaccine. TCRdb's table, derived via immunoSEQ multiplex PCR, lists solely in-frame clones and lacks some. The table lists tens of thousands of clones, around 87% of them singletons. Germline V gene lookup returns CDR1 SGHRS and CDR2 YFSETQ. There are 16 residues in the CDR3. Trimming cost V 0 bases and J 2 bases, with 12 bases left between them. This sequence was found in an adult who received the AZD1222 COVID-19 vaccine. The sequencing here drew on peripheral blood, taken 28 days after the second AZD1222 dose. The chain couples TRBV5-1 to TRBJ1-3, with a possible D match to TRBD1 (6 bases). This CDR3 is CASSLARQGPGNTIYF. The CDR3 bases are TGCGCCAGCAGCTTGGCTCGCCAGGGGCCTGGAAACACCATATATTTT.